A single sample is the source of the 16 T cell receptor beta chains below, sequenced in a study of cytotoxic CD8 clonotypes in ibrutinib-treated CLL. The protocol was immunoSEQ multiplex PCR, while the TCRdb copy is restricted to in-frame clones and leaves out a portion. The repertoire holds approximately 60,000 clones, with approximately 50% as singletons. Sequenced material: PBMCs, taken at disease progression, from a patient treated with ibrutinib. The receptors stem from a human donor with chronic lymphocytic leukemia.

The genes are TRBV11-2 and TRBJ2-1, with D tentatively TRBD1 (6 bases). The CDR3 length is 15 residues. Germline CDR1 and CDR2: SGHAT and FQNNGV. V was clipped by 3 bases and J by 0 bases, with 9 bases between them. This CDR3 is CASSFARGSYNEQFF. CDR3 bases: TGTGCCAGCAGCTTCGCCAGGGGCTCCTACAATGAGCAGTTCTTC.

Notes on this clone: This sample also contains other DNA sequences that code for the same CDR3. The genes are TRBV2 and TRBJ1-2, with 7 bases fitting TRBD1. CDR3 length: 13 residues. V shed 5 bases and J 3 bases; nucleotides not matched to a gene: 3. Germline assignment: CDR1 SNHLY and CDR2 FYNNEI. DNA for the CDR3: TGTGCCAGCAGTCCCCAGGGGGACTATGGCTACACCTTC. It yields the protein CASSPQGDYGYTF.

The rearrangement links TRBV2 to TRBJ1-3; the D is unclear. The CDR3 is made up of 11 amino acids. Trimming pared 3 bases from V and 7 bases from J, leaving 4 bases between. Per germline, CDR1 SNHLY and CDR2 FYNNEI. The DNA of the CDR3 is TGTGCCAGCAGTGATGGGAACACCATATATTTT. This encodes CASSDGNTIYF.

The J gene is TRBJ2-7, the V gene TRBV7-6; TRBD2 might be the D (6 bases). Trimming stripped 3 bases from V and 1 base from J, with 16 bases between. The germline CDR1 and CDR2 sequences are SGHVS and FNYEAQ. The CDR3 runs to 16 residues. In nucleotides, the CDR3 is TGTGCCAGCAGCTTGGAGTCGGGGGTGGCATCCTACGAGCAGTACTTC. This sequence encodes CASSLESGVASYEQYF.

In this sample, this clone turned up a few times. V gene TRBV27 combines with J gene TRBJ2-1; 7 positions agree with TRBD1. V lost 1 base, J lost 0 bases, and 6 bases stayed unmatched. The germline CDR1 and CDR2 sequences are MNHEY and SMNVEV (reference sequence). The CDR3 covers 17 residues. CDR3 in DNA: TGTGCCAGCAGTTTATTGGGACAGCTATACTCCTACAATGAGCAGTTCTTC. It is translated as CASSLLGQLYSYNEQFF.

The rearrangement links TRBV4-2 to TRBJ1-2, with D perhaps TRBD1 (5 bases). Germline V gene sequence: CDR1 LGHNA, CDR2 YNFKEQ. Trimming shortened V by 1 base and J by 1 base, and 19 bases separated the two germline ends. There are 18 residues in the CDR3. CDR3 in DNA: TGTGCCAGCAGCCAAGTTGGAAGCTGGGGGACTATTAACTATGGCTACACCTTC. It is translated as CASSQVGSWGTINYGYTF.

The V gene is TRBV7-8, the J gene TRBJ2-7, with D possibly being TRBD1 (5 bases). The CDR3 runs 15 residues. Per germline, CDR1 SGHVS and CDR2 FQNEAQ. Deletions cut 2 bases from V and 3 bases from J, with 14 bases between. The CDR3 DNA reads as TGTGCCAGCAGCTTATTATCAGGGTCCATCTACGAGCAGTACTTC. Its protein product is CASSLLSGSIYEQYF.

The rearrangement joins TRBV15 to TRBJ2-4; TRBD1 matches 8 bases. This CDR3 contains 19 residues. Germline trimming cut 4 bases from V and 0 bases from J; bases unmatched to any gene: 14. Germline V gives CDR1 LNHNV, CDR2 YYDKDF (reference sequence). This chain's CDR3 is CATSKDRAKKLIAKNIQYF. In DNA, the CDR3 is TGTGCCACCAGCAAGGACAGGGCGAAGAAACTTATAGCCAAAAACATTCAGTACTTC.

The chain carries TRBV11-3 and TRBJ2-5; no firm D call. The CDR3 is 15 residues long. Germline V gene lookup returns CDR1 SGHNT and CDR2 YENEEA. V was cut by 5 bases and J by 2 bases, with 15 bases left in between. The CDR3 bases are TGTGCCAGCAGCGCAGTGGCAGTAGTACAAGAGACCCAGTACTTC. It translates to CASSAVAVVQETQYF.

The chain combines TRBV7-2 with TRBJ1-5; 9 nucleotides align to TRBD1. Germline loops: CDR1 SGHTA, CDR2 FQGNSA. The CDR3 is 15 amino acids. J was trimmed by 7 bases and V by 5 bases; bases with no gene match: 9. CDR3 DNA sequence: TGTGCCAGCAGCGGAGCCGGGACAGGGTACCAGCCCCAGCATTTT. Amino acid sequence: CASSGAGTGYQPQHF.

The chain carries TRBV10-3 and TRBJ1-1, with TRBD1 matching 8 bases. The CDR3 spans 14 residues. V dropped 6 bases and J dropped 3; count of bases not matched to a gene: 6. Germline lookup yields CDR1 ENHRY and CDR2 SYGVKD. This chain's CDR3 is CAIRKMTGDTEAFF. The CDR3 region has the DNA TGTGCCATCAGGAAAATGACAGGGGACACTGAAGCTTTCTTT.

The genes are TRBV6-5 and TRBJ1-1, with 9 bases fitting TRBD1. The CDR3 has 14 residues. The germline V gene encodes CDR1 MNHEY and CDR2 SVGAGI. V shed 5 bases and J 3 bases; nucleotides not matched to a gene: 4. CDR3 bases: TGTGCCAGCAGTATGACAGGGGGGTACACTGAAGCTTTCTTT. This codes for CASSMTGGYTEAFF.

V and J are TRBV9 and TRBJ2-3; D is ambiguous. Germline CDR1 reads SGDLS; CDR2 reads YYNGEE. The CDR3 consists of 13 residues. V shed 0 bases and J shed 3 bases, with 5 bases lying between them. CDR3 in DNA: TGTGCCAGCAGCGTAGCGGAAACAGATACGCAGTATTTT. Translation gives CASSVAETDTQYF.

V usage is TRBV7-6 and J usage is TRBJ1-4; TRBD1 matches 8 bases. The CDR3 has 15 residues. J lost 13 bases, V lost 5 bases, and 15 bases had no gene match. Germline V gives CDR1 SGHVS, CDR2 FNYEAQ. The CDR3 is CASSRGQGTYDGLFF. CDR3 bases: TGTGCCAGCAGCCGAGGACAGGGAACTTACGACGGACTGTTTTTT.

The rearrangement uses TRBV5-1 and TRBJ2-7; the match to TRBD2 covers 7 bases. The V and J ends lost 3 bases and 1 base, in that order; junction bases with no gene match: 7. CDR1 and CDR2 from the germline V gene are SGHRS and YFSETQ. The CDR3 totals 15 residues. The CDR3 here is CASSWGGGASYEQYF. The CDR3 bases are TGCGCCAGCAGCTGGGGCGGGGGAGCATCCTACGAGCAGTACTTC. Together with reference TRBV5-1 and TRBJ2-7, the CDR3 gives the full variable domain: KAGVTQTPRYLIKTRGQQVTLSCSPISGHRSVSWYQQTPGQGLQFLFEYFSETQRNKGNFPGRFSGRQFSNSRSEMNVSTLELGDSALYLCASSWGGGASYEQYFGPGTRLTVT.

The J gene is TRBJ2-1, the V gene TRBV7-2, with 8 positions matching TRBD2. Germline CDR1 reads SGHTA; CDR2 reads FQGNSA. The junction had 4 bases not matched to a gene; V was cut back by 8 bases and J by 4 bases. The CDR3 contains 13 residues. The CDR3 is CASERGGYNEQFF. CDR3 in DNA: TGTGCCAGCGAACGGGGGGGTTACAATGAGCAGTTCTTC.